Described below is a single TCR beta chain sequence and its context. Its specificity is not known. Likely a read error: the CDR3 ends without its conserved phenylalanine or tryptophan. The data were obtained in a study of tumor and adjacent non-tumor tissue in lung cancer. Study details: Histology: under 15 adenocarcinoma, a couple of squamous cell carcinoma, 1 small cell lung cancer. Samples averaged roughly 4.4 million productive TCRbeta reads each. Study observations and caveats: Compared with tumor, normal lung showed significantly lower TCR diversity.

TCRbeta libraries were built with three rounds of nested PCR, modified from ARM-PCR. From the multiplex PCR reads, TCRdb called clonotypes with MiXCR, one entry per CDR3 protein. The table has about 100,000 distinct CDR3 sequences, 50% to 70% seen once. RNA was extracted from bulk tissue without any cell sorting. The normal lung tissue was taken more than 3 cm from the tumor edge. Newly diagnosed lung cancer patients had thoracic surgery in China, August–late 2014, without prior chemotherapy. The CDR3 totals 13 residues. From germline, CDR1 is SGHAT and CDR2 FQNNGV. The TCR was taken from a man aged 30 to 45 with non-small cell lung cancer. The sequenced sample was distant non-tumor lung tissue. The J gene is TRBJ2-2, the V gene TRBV11-2, with D perhaps matching TRBD2 (6 bases). DNA for the CDR3: TGTGCCAGAAGCTCCACGGGGGCCGGGGAGCTGTTTCTT. Translated: CARSSTGAGELFL.